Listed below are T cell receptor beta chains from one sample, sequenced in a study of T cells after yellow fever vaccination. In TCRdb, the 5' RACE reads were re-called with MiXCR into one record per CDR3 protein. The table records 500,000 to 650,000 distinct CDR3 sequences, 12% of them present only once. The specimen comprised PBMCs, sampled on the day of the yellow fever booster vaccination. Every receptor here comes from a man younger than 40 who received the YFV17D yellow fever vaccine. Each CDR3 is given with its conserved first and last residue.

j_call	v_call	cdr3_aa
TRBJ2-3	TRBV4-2	CASSHVTGDTQYF
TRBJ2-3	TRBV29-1	CSVGGVSTDTLYF
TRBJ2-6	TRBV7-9	CASSLSLGAGANVLTF
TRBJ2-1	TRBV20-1	CSAQGSVDEQFF
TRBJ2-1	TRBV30	CAWSRGQRGNEQFF
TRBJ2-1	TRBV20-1	CSARDGAGAYNEQFF
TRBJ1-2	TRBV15	CATSRDLNGYTF
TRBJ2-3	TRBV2	CASRVLGQADTQYF
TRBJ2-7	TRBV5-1	CASSFDGRPLEQYF
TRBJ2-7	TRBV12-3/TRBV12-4	CASSPGLAGAVGEQYF
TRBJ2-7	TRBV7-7	CASSRTGVGEQYF
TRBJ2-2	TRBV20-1	CSAEPGQGANTGELFF
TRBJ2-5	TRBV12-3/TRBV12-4	CASSLAGAGETQYF
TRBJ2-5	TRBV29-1	CSVEWGQGVQETQYF
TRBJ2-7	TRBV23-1	CASSPSGSLSYEQYF
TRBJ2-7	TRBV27	CASSLSGPMEQYF
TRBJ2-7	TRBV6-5	CASSREGEEQYF
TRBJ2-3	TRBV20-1	CSARRLGAHTQYF
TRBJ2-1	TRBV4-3	CASSPLAGVYNEQFF
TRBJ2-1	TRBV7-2	CASSLGSGGYNEQFF
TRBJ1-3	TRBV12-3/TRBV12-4	CASSFREEVGNTIYF
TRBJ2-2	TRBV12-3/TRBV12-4	CASSIGDTGELFF
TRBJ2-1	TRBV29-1	CSETSGDGEQFF
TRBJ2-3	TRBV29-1	CSIDRSASIYF
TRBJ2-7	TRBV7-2	CASSLAAASYEQYF
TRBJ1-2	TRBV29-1	CSVSDASNYGYTF
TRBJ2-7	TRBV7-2	CASSLAGGSGLYEQYF
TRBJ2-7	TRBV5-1	CASSLAPWESYEQYF
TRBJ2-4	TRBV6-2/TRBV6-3	CASSYSFGTGEAKNIQYF
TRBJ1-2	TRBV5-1	CASSADRGGYTF
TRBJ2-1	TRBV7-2	CASSLDAGSNEQFF
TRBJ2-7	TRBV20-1	CSARTLLYEQYF
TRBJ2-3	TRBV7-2	CASSFGLASGSGDTQYF
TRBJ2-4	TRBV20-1	CSARPSGNIQYF
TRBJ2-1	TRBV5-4	CAYRGLDNEQFF
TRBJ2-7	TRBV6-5	CASSYVGASHEQYF
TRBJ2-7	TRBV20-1	CSARMGPGRGDYEQYF
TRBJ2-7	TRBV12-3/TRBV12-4	CASSSGDREEYF
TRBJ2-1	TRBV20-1	CSRAGVLSNEQFF
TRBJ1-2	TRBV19	CASSPGTASVYTF
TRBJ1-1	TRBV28	CASSSGPLSTEAFF
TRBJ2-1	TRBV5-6	CASSLSPGDNEQFF
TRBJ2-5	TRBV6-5	CASSSHDRGFRETQYF
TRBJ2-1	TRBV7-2	CASTTGDEQFF